This record looks at one T cell receptor beta chain sequence and its context. What it binds is not known. CDR3 length equals 17 residues. From germline, CDR1 is MNHNS and CDR2 SASEGT. Trimming stripped 2 bases from V and 1 base from J, with 12 bases between. Assembly of TCR beta libraries relied on iRepertoire HTBI primers together with Arm-PCR of CDR3 regions. From the multiplex PCR reads, TCRdb called clonotypes with MiXCR, one entry per CDR3 protein. Of some 560,000 distinct CDR3 sequences in the sample, roughly a sixth were seen once. This record comes from a study of regulatory T cells in long-lasting Graves disease. Findings and limits, study-wide: Persistent disease was characterized by preferential usage of TRBV28, TRBJ1-2 and TRBJ2-5.

Time point here: newly diagnosed GD, antithyroid drugs for less than 3 months. PBMCs were the source of the RNA used for TCR sequencing. Graves' disease was diagnosed by American Thyroid Association guidelines. This sample was also put to use in a study of T cells in Graves' hyperthyroidism and ophthalmopathy. That report notes: An initial round of RT-PCR targeting the TCR CDR3 relied on the HTBI primer set.

This TCR was sampled from a woman aged 35-65 years with Graves disease. Here the sequenced sample was peripheral blood mononuclear cells (PBMCs), taken at new diagnosis, from a patient treated with antithyroid drugs. The chain carries TRBV6-1 and TRBJ1-6, with D tentatively TRBD1 (5 bases). The CDR3 region is CASSEPPAGSYNSPLHF. In DNA, the CDR3 is TGTGCCAGCAGTGAACCCCCGGCAGGGTCCTATAATTCACCCCTCCACTTT.